This is a list of T cell receptor beta chains from one sample in a study of CD8 T cells in Susac syndrome. One entry per CDR3 protein, called by TCRdb with MiXCR from the immunoSEQ multiplex PCR reads. The sample has some 50,000 distinct CDR3 sequences; about 95% are singletons. Sample: CD8+ T cells from PBMCs. The receptor source for this set is a human donor with Susac syndrome. CDR3s include the opening cysteine and the closing phenylalanine or tryptophan. Each record gives: D gene, CDR3 length, J gene, V gene, clone size, CDR3 DNA, CDR3 protein. D genes are given only for firm matches. Clone size is stated in some rows and not others, as once, few, many or a class when expanded.

.,14,TRBJ1-2,TRBV9,.,TGTGCCAGCAGCGAGGGGACAAACCTCGGGGGCTACACCTTC,CASSEGTNLGGYTF
.,13,TRBJ2-7,TRBV20-1,.,TGCAGTGCCAGACTAGAATACTCCTACGAGCAGTACTTC,CSARLEYSYEQYF
.,15,TRBJ2-7,TRBV27,.,TGTGCCAGCAGTTTCCAGGACGGGGGAACCTACGAGCAGTACTTC,CASSFQDGGTYEQYF
TRBD1,17,TRBJ1-2,TRBV7-9,.,TGTGCCAGCAGCTCCCTTAGGGGGGGACAGGGGGCCGATGGCTACACCTTC,CASSSLRGGQGADGYTF
.,13,TRBJ2-7,TRBV20-1,.,TGCAGTGCTAGAGCGGAGGGCCCCTACGAGCAGTACTTC,CSARAEGPYEQYF
TRBD2,17,TRBJ2-2,TRBV28,.,TGTGCCAGCAGTCGCCGGGAGCGGGGGGCGGGGACCGGGGAGCTGTTTTTT,CASSRRERGAGTGELFF
TRBD2,15,TRBJ2-1,TRBV6-6,.,TGTGCCAGCAGTGGGACTAGCGGGGGATACAATGAGCAGTTCTTC,CASSGTSGGYNEQFF
.,15,TRBJ2-7,TRBV29-1,.,TGCAGCGTTGAAGATGGCCTGACAGGACCCTACGAGCAGTACTTC,CSVEDGLTGPYEQYF
.,15,TRBJ1-5,TRBV30,.,TGTGCCTGGAGTAGGGGAGCGGATAGCAATCAGCCCCAGCATTTT,CAWSRGADSNQPQHF
TRBD2,16,TRBJ2-7,TRBV4-1,few,TGCGCCAGCAGCCAAGAGTTCGCGGGGGGCCGCTACGAGCAGTACTTC,CASSQEFAGGRYEQYF
TRBD2,16,TRBJ2-2,TRBV7-3,.,TGTGCCAGCAGCTTGATGGGACTACTGAGCACCGGGGAGCTGTTTTTT,CASSLMGLLSTGELFF
.,16,TRBJ1-1,TRBV15,.,TGTGCCACCAGCAGAGGATTCGACGGGGCCGAGACTGAAGCTTTCTTT,CATSRGFDGAETEAFF
.,15,TRBJ2-3,TRBV21-1,.,TGTGCCAGCAGCAAGGGACAGTGGCTCACAGATACGCAGTATTTT,CASSKGQWLTDTQYF
.,12,TRBJ1-2,TRBV10-3,.,TGTGCCATCACCGCCGACACCTATGGCTACACCTTC,CAITADTYGYTF
.,13,TRBJ2-3,TRBV10-3,.,TGTGCCATCACCAGGGAGTATGAAGATACGCAGTATTTT,CAITREYEDTQYF
TRBD1,16,TRBJ2-4,TRBV3-1,.,TGTGCCAGCAGCCAGGGGCCTGGACAGGGGGAAAACATTCAGTACTTC,CASSQGPGQGENIQYF